This TCR beta chain was captured by sequencing in a study of glioma-infiltrating T cells after dendritic cell vaccination. Study-level findings and limits: Survival was not directly related to TCR clonality in these patients.

This CDR3 has 14 residues. Per the germline V gene, CDR1 is GTSNPN and CDR2 is SVGIG (reference sequence). Unmatched junction bases numbered 4, after V lost 6 bases and J lost 0 bases. Comments on this clone: Its antigen is as yet unknown.

Using immunoSEQ multiplex PCR, the repertoire was profiled, and TCRdb retains in-frame clones only, with some absent. The sample holds roughly 96,000 clones, 79% seen once. The receptor comes from a human donor with glioblastoma. The sequencing here drew on blood, taken before dendritic cell vaccination. The chain joins TRBV30 to TRBJ2-2; TRBD1 matches at 7 bases. The CDR3 DNA follows: TGTGCCTGCCGAGGGGGCCCGAACACCGGGGAGCTGTTTTTT. Its translation is CACRGGPNTGELFF.